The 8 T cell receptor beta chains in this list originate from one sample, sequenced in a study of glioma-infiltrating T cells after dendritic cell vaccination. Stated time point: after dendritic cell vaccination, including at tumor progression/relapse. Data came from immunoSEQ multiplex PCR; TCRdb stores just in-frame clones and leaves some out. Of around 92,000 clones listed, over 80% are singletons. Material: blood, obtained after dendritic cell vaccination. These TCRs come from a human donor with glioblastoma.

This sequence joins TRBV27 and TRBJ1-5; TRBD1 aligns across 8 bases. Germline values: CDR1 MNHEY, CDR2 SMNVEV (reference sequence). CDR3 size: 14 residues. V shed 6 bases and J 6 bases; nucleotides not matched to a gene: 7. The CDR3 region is CASRQGTGGQPQHF. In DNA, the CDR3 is TGTGCCAGCAGACAAGGGACAGGCGGTCAGCCCCAGCATTTT.

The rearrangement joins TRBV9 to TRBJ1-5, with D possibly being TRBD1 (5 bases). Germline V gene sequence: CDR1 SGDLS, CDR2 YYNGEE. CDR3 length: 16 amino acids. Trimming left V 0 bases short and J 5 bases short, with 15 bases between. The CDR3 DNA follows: TGTGCCAGCAGCGTAGATGGGACGACGGGGGATCAGCCCCAGCATTTT. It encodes CASSVDGTTGDQPQHF.

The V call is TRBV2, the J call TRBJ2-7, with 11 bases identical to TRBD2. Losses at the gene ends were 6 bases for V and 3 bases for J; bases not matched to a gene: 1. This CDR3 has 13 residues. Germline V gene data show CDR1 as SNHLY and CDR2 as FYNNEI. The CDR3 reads CASRTSGNYEQYF. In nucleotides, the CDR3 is TGTGCCAGCAGGACTAGCGGGAACTACGAGCAGTACTTC.

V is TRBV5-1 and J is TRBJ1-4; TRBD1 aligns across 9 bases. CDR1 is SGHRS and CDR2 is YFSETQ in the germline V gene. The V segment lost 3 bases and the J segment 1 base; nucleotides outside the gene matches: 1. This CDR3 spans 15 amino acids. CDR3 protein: CASSSTGGTNEKLFF. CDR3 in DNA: TGCGCCAGCAGCTCGACAGGGGGAACTAATGAAAAACTGTTTTTT. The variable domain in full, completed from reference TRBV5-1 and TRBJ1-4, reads KAGVTQTPRYLIKTRGQQVTLSCSPISGHRSVSWYQQTPGQGLQFLFEYFSETQRNKGNFPGRFSGRQFSNSRSEMNVSTLELGDSALYLCASSSTGGTNEKLFFGSGTQLSVL.

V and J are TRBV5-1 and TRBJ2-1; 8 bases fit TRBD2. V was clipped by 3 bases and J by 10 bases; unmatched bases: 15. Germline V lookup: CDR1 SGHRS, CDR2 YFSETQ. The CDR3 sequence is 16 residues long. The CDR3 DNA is TGCGCCAGCAGCTCGACCGCTAGCGGGCGGTCGGGGGAGCAGTTCTTC. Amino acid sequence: CASSSTASGRSGEQFF.

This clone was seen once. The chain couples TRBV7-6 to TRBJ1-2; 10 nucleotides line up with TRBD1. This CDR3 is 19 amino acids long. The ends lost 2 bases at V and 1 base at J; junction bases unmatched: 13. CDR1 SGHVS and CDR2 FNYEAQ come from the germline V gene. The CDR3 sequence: CASSLYKAGTGAVNYGYTF. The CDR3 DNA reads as TGTGCCAGCAGCTTATATAAGGCAGGGACAGGGGCGGTTAACTATGGCTACACCTTC. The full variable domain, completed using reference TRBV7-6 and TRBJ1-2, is GAGVSQSPRYKVTKRGQDVALRCDPISGHVSLYWYRQALGQGPEFLTYFNYEAQQDKSGLPNDRFSAERPEGSISTLTIQRTEQRDSAMYRCASSLYKAGTGAVNYGYTFGSGTRLTVV.

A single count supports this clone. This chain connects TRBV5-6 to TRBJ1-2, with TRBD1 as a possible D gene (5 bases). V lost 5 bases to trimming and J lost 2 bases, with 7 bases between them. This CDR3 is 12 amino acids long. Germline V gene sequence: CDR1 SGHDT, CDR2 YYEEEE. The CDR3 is CASREGNYGYTF. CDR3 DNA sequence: TGTGCCAGCAGGGAGGGGAACTATGGCTACACCTTC. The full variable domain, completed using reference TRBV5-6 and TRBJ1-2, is DAGVTQSPTHLIKTRGQQVTLRCSPKSGHDTVSWYQQALGQGPQFIFQYYEEEERQRGNFPDRFSGHQFPNYSSELNVNALLLGDSALYLCASREGNYGYTFGSGTRLTVV.

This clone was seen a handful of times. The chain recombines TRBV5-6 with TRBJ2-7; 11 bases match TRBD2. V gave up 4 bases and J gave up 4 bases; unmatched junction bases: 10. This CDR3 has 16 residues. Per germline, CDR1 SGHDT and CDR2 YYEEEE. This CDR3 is CASSPIPGLADYEQYF. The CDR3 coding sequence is TGTGCCAGCAGCCCTATACCGGGACTAGCGGATTACGAGCAGTACTTC.